This T cell receptor beta chain is drawn from a study of control samples from healthy donors and cancer patients. Per germline, CDR1 MNHNS and CDR2 SASEGT. CDR3 length: 15 residues. Trimming took off 2 bases at V and 9 bases at J, with 17 bases between the two ends. Method: immunoSEQ multiplex PCR; TCRdb's copy keeps in-frame clones and lacks some. The top ten hold approximately 3% of the sample, which has about 100,000 clones, about nine tenths seen once. The source of this sequence is a human donor in good health. The donor label of this sample is uncertain. The sequencing input was blood. The rearrangement uses TRBV6-1 and TRBJ1-5; D unclear. The CDR3 DNA reads TGTGCCAGCAGTGAATCACCCCATATTTCTCGGCCCCAGCATTTT. This codes for CASSESPHISRPQHF.